The next 19 T cell receptor beta chains were all read from a single sample in a study of blood T cell repertoires in COVID-19. Profiling relied on immunoSEQ multiplex PCR, and the TCRdb table lists in-frame clones only, not all of them. The sample has under 200,000 clones, about 86% seen once. The sequenced material came from peripheral blood. The receptors originated from a woman between 70 and 85 years old who had recovered from COVID-19.

The chain recombines TRBV6-5 with TRBJ1-2; no reliable D call. The V end was cut by 2 bases, the J end by 5 bases, with 12 bases between. This CDR3 has 14 residues. Germline values: CDR1 MNHEY, CDR2 SVGAGI. The CDR3 nucleotides read TGTGCCAGCAGTTACCTGTCGGGGAAGTATGGCTACACCTTC. Its translation: CASSYLSGKYGYTF.

The rearrangement joins TRBV3-1 (or the pseudogene TRBV3-2) to TRBJ2-3, with 7 positions matching TRBD2. Trimming took 0 bases from V and 1 from J; bases not matched to a gene: 1. Per the germline V gene, CDR1 is LGHDT and CDR2 is YNNKEL (reference sequence). The CDR3 is 15 residues long. CDR3 bases: TGTGCCAGCAGCCAAGAAGCGGGGCGCACAGATACGCAGTATTTT. Translation: CASSQEAGRTDTQYF.

This clone occurred once. Other DNA sequences in this specimen translate into the identical CDR3. The J gene is TRBJ2-7, the V gene TRBV2; tentative D call: TRBD1 (5 bases). CDR1 and CDR2 from the germline V gene are SNHLY and FYNNEI. The CDR3 spans 12 residues. V gave up 5 bases and J gave up 3 bases, with 8 bases separating them. CDR3: CASSPQGYEQYF. For the CDR3, the DNA is TGTGCCAGCAGTCCCCAGGGCTACGAGCAGTACTTC.

This clone was counted once. The chain has TRBV7-3 and TRBJ1-5, with D unresolved. V lost 2 bases and J lost 3, with 5 bases in between. Per the germline V gene, CDR1 is SGHTA and CDR2 is FQGTGA. CDR3 length: 13 amino acids. The CDR3 region is CASSLGLNQPQHF. CDR3 sequence (DNA): TGTGCCAGCAGCTTAGGCCTCAATCAGCCCCAGCATTTT. Full variable domain (remainder filled in from reference TRBV7-3 and TRBJ1-5): GAGVSQTPSNKVTEKGKYVELRCDPISGHTALYWYRQSLGQGPEFLIYFQGTGAADDSGLPNDRFFAVRPEGSVSTLKIQRTERGDSAVYLCASSLGLNQPQHFGDGTRLSIL.

The chain has TRBV11-1 and TRBJ2-5, with a weak D call TRBD1 (5 bases). The germline gives CDR1 SGHAT, CDR2 FQDESV (reference sequence). The CDR3 is 16 amino acids. The ends were cut back, 4 bases at V and 1 base at J, with 16 bases in the middle. CDR3 residues: CASSSRVRARQETQYF. The CDR3 DNA follows: TGTGCCAGCAGCTCCAGGGTCCGGGCGCGCCAAGAGACCCAGTACTTC.

In this sample, this clone turned up once. The chain links TRBV7-2 to TRBJ1-1, with D perhaps TRBD1 (5 bases). This CDR3 region has 15 residues. Germline V gives CDR1 SGHTA, CDR2 FQGNSA. V gave up 1 base and J gave up 6 bases, with 15 bases separating them. Written as DNA, the CDR3 is TGTGCCAGCAGCTTAGTGGCGGGGACTAGGCCTGAAGCTTTCTTT. Its protein product is CASSLVAGTRPEAFF.

The chain joins TRBV3-1 (or the pseudogene TRBV3-2) to TRBJ1-4; D gene uncertain. V was shortened by 0 bases and J by 8 bases, with 13 bases between the two germline ends. CDR1 LGHDT and CDR2 YNNKEL come from the germline V gene (reference sequence). CDR3 length: 15 residues. The DNA of the CDR3 is TGTGCCAGCAGCCAAGATGCTCGTCCAGGCGAAAAACTGTTTTTT. Residues: CASSQDARPGEKLFF.

This chain connects TRBV18 to TRBJ1-1; the D is unclear. Per germline, CDR1 KGHSH and CDR2 LQKENI. The CDR3 has 14 residues. The V and J ends lost 6 bases and 5 bases respectively, with 16 bases between them. The CDR3 DNA sequence: TGTGCCAGCTCCCCCGGGTTGGCCACAACTGAAGCTTTCTTT. Translation gives CASSPGLATTEAFF.

V is TRBV12-3 or TRBV12-4 and J is TRBJ2-1; D possibly corresponds to TRBD2 (5 bases). The CDR3 has 13 residues. Trimming cost V 6 bases and J 7 bases, with 13 bases left between them. The CDR3 is CASSSGPGNEQFF. The DNA of the CDR3 is TGTGCCAGCAGCTCGGGCCCGGGGAATGAGCAGTTCTTC.

The rearrangement joins TRBV28 to TRBJ1-2; a weak D match, TRBD1 (5 bases). The CDR3 is 13 amino acids. Germline-derived CDR1 and CDR2 are MDHEN and SYDVKM. V lost 7 bases and J 8 bases, leaving 17 bases between the germline ends. The DNA for the CDR3 is TGTGCCAGCACCCCTCGGGGGGAGAGGGGCTACACCTTC. Translated: CASTPRGERGYTF.

The chain is built from TRBV7-3 and TRBJ1-1; a possible D gene is TRBD1 (5 bases). CDR3 length: 13 amino acids. V was shortened by 2 bases and J by 6 bases, with 10 bases between the two germline ends. The germline V gene has CDR1 SGHTA and CDR2 FQGTGA. As DNA, the CDR3 is TGTGCCAGCAGCTTATCGGGGGAGGCTGAAGCTTTCTTT. Amino acid sequence: CASSLSGEAEAFF.

The chain recombines TRBV7-2 with TRBJ2-5; 7 nucleotides agree with TRBD1. This CDR3 is 15 amino acids long. The junction had 11 bases not matched to a gene; V was cut back by 5 bases and J by 5 bases. Germline V gene lookup returns CDR1 SGHTA and CDR2 FQGNSA. CDR3 in DNA: TGTGCCAGCAGCGACCGAGGACAGGTCGGGGAGACCCAGTACTTC. Protein: CASSDRGQVGETQYF. Full variable domain (missing parts from reference TRBV7-2 and TRBJ2-5): GAGVSQSPSNKVTEKGKDVELRCDPISGHTALYWYRQSLGQGLEFLIYFQGNSAPDKSGLPSDRFSAERTGGSVSTLTIQRTQQEDSAVYLCASSDRGQVGETQYFGPGTRLLVL.

This sequence joins TRBV27 and TRBJ2-1; D might be TRBD2 (6 bases). The CDR3 length is 14 residues. Trimming left V 5 bases short and J 5 bases short, with 13 bases between. Germline-derived CDR1 and CDR2 are MNHEY and SMNVEV (reference sequence). CDR3 protein: CASSRRGTDNEQFF. Written as DNA, the CDR3 is TGTGCCAGCAGTCGGCGCGGGACGGACAATGAGCAGTTCTTC.

This clone was counted a single time. The chain recombines TRBV12-3 or TRBV12-4 with TRBJ1-5; no clear D gene. Trimming left V 5 bases short and J 7 bases short, with 9 bases between. The CDR3 contains 12 residues. DNA of the CDR3: TGTGCCAGCAGTACCGCTCGGCAGCCCCAGCATTTT. Translated, it gives CASSTARQPQHF.

The rearrangement joins TRBV11-3 to TRBJ2-7; 13 bases are a match to TRBD2. The length of the CDR3 is 16 residues. From germline, CDR1 is SGHNT and CDR2 YENEEA. Trimming took 3 bases from V and 9 from J; bases not matched to a gene: 11. CDR3 amino acids: CASSLSGLAGVEVQYF. Written as DNA, the CDR3 is TGTGCCAGCAGCTTGAGTGGACTAGCGGGGGTTGAGGTGCAGTACTTC.

CDR3 nucleotides: TGTGCCAGTAGAACAGACAGGGGGGGCGGCTACACCTTC. Residues: CASRTDRGGGYTF. The chain has TRBV19 and TRBJ1-2; 9 nucleotides match TRBD1. CDR3 length: 13 residues. Germline CDR1 reads LNHDA; CDR2 reads SQIVND (reference sequence). Germline trimming cut 6 bases from V and 8 bases from J; bases unmatched to any gene: 7.

The chain recombines TRBV5-1 with TRBJ1-2, with TRBD1 identical over 7 bases. The CDR3 contains 14 residues. Germline loops: CDR1 SGHRS, CDR2 YFSETQ. V dropped 0 bases and J dropped 7; count of bases not matched to a gene: 6. Here the CDR3 DNA reads TGCGCCAGCAGCTTGGGACAGGGAGTCCCTGGCTACACCTTC. It specifies CASSLGQGVPGYTF.

The rearrangement uses TRBV4-3 and TRBJ1-2; a weak D match, TRBD1 (5 bases). Germline V CDR1 and CDR2: LGHNA, YSLEER. This CDR3 has 14 residues. V lost 1 base and J 4 bases, leaving 10 bases between the germline ends. The CDR3 loop is CASSQAQGSYGYTF. DNA of the CDR3: TGCGCCAGCAGCCAAGCCCAGGGCAGCTATGGCTACACCTTC.

The sample holds one count of this clone. The CDR3 region has the DNA TGCAGCGCGAGGGACAGGGCCCTGAACACTGAAGCTTTCTTT. Protein sequence: CSARDRALNTEAFF. The gene calls are TRBV29-1 and TRBJ1-1, with 9 bases fitting TRBD1. The CDR3 contains 14 residues. CDR1 is SQVTM, CDR2 ANQGSEA, per germline. V shed 7 bases and J 0 bases; nucleotides not matched to a gene: 6.